This T cell receptor (beta chain) emerged from a study of T cells in localized non-small cell lung cancer. The study's findings and limits: There were a median roughly 61 of the top 100 tumor clones appearing in adjacent lung.

Assay: immunoSEQ multiplex PCR; the TCRdb copy retains only in-frame clones and omits some. The sample lists about 41,000 clones, 65% to 90% occurring once. Trimming at V came to 5 bases and at J to 2 bases, leaving 3 bases not matched to a gene. Germline-derived CDR1 and CDR2 are SQVTM and ANQGSEA. CDR3 length: 13 amino acids. Turning to this clone: Antigen specificity is unknown.

The sample here was PBMCs, taken before any cancer treatment. V is TRBV29-1 and J is TRBJ2-7; 10 nucleotides align to TRBD1. The origin of this receptor is a man aged 35-69 years with stage II lung adenocarcinoma. DNA for the CDR3: TGCAGCGTTCGGACAGGGGGGCCCTACGAGCAGTACTTC. Translating it yields CSVRTGGPYEQYF.